The TCR beta chain described here comes from a study of T cells in Graves' hyperthyroidism and ophthalmopathy. Study-wide points: Ophthalmopathy, which appeared later, was predicted by the model a median around 6 months before onset. Most expanded thyroid clonotypes above 0.001 recurred in blood.

This CDR3 spans 14 amino acids. CDR1 SGHRS and CDR2 YFSETQ come from the germline V gene. V gave up 4 bases and J gave up 5 bases; unmatched junction bases: 6. The sample holds many counts of this clonotype. As yet, its antigen is unknown. Template material for amplifying TCR beta CDR3 regions consisted of RNA transcripts. The study used the HTBI primer set for a first-round RT-PCR of the TCR CDR3. TCRdb analysed the multiplex PCR reads with MiXCR anew, one entry per CDR3 protein. Of under 650,000 distinct CDR3 sequences in the sample, around 16% are singletons; the top ten hold 3.8%. The sequenced sample consisted of blood. This clonotype was sampled from a woman aged 25 to 45 with Graves' hyperthyroidism. The chain uses TRBV5-1 and TRBJ2-7; 10 positions match TRBD1. The CDR3 DNA sequence: TGCGCCAGCAGCGCCCTAGGACAGGGGGACGAGCAGTACTTC. Translated: CASSALGQGDEQYF. Drawing the rest from reference TRBV5-1 and TRBJ2-7, the complete variable domain is KAGVTQTPRYLIKTRGQQVTLSCSPISGHRSVSWYQQTPGQGLQFLFEYFSETQRNKGNFPGRFSGRQFSNSRSEMNVSTLELGDSALYLCASSALGQGDEQYFGPGTRLTVT.